This passage covers 6 T cell receptor beta chains from one sample sequenced in a study of blood T cell repertoires in COVID-19 (TCRdb year 2020). The library was produced with the immunoSEQ multiplex PCR assay. Here the immuneACCESS table is served through TCRdb, limited to in-frame sequences with V and J called. Missing clones are a known gap in these copies; in checked studies unresolved V genes cover under half, and the rest lacks a known reason. Here the sample has roughly 410,000 clones; around 87% occur a single time. Jointly, the top ten make up about 2.5% of the sample. The sample comprised peripheral blood. The receptors stem from a woman aged 55-70 years with COVID-19, enrolled during active disease.

This clone appeared a single time. The CDR3 loop reads CASSLSTGELFF. CDR3 coding DNA: TGTGCCAGCAGTTTGAGCACCGGGGAGCTGTTTTTT. The chain uses TRBV27 and TRBJ2-2; D unclear. Trimming stripped 3 bases from V and 4 bases from J, with 3 bases between. The CDR3 spans 12 residues. Germline V gene lookup returns CDR1 MNHEY and CDR2 SMNVEV (reference sequence).

This chain joins TRBV19 and TRBJ1-2; 11 nucleotides line up with TRBD1. The CDR3 is 19 amino acids. Germline V gene sequence: CDR1 LNHDA, CDR2 SQIVND (reference sequence). The J segment lost 4 bases and the V segment lost 7 bases, leaving 20 bases of the junction unmatched. The CDR3 coding sequence is TGTGCCAGTAAAGAGGAGCCTGGGACAGGGGGGTTGGGTACCTATGGCTACACCTTC. It specifies CASKEEPGTGGLGTYGYTF.

In this sample, this clone turned up a few times. The chain uses TRBV5-6 and TRBJ2-7, with D hard to call. CDR1 and CDR2 from the germline V gene are SGHDT and YYEEEE. The CDR3 covers 15 residues. With 4 bases removed from V and 2 bases from J, the gap between germline ends came to 16 bases. The CDR3: CASSQKIYPPYEQYF. CDR3 sequence (DNA): TGTGCCAGCAGCCAAAAGATCTATCCCCCCTACGAGCAGTACTTC.

This clone was detected only once. The chain links TRBV4-2 to TRBJ2-1; 9 nucleotides line up with TRBD2. CDR1 is LGHNA and CDR2 is YNFKEQ in the germline V gene. V lost 0 bases and J lost 3; bases outside the gene matches: 6. This CDR3 has 17 residues. For the CDR3, the DNA is TGTGCCAGCAGCCAAGACTGGGCTAGCGGGAACTACAATGAGCAGTTCTTC. As protein: CASSQDWASGNYNEQFF.

The gene calls are TRBV13 and TRBJ2-3; 9 nucleotides align to TRBD1. The ends lost 5 bases at V and 3 bases at J; junction bases unmatched: 6. The CDR3 covers 15 residues. Germline CDR1 PRHDT, CDR2 FYEKMQ (reference sequence). The CDR3 sequence is CASSRTGGRTDTQYF. Here the CDR3 DNA reads TGTGCCAGCAGCCGAACAGGGGGCAGGACAGATACGCAGTATTTT.

J is TRBJ2-2 and V is TRBV20-1; D gene uncertain. The CDR3 runs to 16 residues. CDR1 DFQATT and CDR2 SNEGSKA come from the germline V gene (reference sequence). Trimming shortened V by 3 bases and J by 4 bases, and 18 bases separated the two germline ends. CDR3 DNA: TGCAGTGCTAGTTCGGGTCTAGGTCAGAGCACCGGGGAGCTGTTTTTT. It translates to CSASSGLGQSTGELFF.